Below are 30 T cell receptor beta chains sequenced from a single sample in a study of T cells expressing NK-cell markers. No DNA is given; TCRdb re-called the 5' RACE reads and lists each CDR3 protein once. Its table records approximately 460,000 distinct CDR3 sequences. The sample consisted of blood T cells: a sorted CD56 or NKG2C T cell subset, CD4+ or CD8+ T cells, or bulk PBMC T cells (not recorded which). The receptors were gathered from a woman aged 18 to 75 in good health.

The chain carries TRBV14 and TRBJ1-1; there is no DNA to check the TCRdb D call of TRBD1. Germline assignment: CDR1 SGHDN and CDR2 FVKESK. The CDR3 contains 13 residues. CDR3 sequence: CASSQDRVTEAFF.

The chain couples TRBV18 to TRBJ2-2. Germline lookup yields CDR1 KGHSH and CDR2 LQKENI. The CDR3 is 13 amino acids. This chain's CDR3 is CASSPLVSGELFF.

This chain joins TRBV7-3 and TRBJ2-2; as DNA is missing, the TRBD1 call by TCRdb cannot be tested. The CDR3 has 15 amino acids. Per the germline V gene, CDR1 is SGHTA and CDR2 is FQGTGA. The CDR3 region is CASSFSRVSTGELFF.

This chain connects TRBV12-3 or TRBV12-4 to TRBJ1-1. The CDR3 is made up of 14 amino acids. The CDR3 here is CASRRAGRSTEAFF.

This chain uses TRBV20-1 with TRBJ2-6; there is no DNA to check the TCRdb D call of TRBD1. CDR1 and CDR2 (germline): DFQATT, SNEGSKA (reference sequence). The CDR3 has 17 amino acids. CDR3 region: CSARVRDRDSGANVLTF.

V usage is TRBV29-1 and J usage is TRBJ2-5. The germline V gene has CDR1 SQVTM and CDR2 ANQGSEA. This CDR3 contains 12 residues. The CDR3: CSVGGQRETQYF.

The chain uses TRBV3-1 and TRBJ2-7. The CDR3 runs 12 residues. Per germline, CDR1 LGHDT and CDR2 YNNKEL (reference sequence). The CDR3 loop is CASSQDPHEQYF.

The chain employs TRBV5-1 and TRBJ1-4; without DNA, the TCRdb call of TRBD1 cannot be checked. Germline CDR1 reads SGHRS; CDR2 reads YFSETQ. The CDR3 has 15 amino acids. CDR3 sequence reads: CASSPETVRVEKLFF.

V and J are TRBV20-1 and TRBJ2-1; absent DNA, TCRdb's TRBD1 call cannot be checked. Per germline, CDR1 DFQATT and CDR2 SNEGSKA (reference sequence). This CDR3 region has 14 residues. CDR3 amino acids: CSARNPRSYNEQFF.

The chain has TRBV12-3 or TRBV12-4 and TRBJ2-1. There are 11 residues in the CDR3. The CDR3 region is CASSPNDEQFF.

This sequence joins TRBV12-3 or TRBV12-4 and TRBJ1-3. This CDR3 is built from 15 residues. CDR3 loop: CASSRSPGVGNTIYF.

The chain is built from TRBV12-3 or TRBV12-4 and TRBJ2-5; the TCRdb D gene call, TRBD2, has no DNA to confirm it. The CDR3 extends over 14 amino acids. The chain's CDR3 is CASSPTLIPETQYF.

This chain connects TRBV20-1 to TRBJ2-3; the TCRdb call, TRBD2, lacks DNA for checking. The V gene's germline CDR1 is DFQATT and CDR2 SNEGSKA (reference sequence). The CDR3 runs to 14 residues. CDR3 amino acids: CSARVRESTDTQYF.

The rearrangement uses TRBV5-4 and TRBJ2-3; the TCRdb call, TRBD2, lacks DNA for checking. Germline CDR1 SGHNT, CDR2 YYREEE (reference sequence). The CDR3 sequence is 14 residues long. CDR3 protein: CASSPSSGGLTQYF.

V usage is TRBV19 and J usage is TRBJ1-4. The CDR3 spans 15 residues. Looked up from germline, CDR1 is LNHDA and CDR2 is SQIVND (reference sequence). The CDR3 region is CASSPTEVSSEKLFF. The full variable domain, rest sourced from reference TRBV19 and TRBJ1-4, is DGGITQSPKYLFRKEGQNVTLSCEQNLNHDAMYWYRQDPGQGLRLIYYSQIVNDFQKGDIAEGYSVSREKKESFPLTVTSAQKNPTAFYLCASSPTEVSSEKLFFGSGTQLSVL.

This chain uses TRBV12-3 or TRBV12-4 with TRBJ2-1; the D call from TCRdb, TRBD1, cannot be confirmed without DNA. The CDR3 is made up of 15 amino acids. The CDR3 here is CASSLRDRTYNEQFF.

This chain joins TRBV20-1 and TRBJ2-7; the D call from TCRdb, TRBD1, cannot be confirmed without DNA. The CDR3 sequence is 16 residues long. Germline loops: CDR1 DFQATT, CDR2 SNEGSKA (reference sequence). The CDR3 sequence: CSAPPRSTGPEGEQYF.

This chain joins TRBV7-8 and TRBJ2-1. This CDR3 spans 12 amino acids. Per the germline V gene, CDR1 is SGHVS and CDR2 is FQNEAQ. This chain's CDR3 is CASSSSVGEQFF.

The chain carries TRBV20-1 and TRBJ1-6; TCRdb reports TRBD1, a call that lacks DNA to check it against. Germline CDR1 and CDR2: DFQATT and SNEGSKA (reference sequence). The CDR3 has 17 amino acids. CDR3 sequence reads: CSARDLQGVSYNSPLHF.

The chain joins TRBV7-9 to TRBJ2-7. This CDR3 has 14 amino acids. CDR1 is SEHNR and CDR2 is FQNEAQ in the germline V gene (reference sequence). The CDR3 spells CASSPTQVSYEQYF.

The CDR3 loop is CASSQAQIGYTF. The rearrangement uses TRBV3-1 and TRBJ1-2. From germline, CDR1 is LGHDT and CDR2 YNNKEL (reference sequence). The CDR3 runs to 12 residues. Full variable domain (missing parts from reference TRBV3-1 and TRBJ1-2): DTAVSQTPKYLVTQMGNDKSIKCEQNLGHDTMYWYKQDSKKFLKIMFSYNNKELIINETVPNRFSPKSPDKAHLNLHINSLELGDSAVYFCASSQAQIGYTFGSGTRLTVV.

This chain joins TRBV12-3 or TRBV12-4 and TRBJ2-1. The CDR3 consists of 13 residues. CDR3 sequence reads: CASSQSSYNEQFF.

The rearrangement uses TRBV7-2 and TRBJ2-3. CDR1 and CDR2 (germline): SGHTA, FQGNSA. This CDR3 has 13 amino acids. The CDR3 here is CASMLAASDTQYF.

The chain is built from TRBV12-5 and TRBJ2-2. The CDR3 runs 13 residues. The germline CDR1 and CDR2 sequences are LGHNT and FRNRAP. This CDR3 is CASGFSSAGELFF.

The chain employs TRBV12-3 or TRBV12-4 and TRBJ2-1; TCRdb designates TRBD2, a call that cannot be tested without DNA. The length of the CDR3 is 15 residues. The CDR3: CASSLISGSYNEQFF.

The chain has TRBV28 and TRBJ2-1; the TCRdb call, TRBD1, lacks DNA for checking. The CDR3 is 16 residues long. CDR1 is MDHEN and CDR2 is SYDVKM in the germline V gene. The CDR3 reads CASSIYRGSAIREQFF.

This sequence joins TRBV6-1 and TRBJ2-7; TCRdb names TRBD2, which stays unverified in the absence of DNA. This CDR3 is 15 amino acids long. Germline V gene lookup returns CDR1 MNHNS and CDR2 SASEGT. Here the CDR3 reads CASWGTINLSSEQYF.

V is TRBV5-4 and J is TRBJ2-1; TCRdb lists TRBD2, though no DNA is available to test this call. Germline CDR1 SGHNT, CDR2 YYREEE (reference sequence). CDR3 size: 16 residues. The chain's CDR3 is CASSLEALAGSNEQFF.

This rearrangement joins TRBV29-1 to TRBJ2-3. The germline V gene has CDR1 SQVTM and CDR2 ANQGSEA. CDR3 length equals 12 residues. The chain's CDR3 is CSVVGVTDTQYF.

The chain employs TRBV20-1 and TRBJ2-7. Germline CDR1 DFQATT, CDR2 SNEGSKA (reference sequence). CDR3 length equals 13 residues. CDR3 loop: CSAYGVSSYEQYF.